The sample holds a few counts of the clone carrying this T cell receptor (beta chain). Its cognate antigen is unknown. Oncomine TCR Beta short-read sequencing was applied to DNA from cultured CD4+ T cells. TCRdb fed the PCR reads into MiXCR, producing one record per CDR3 protein. The sample shows 10,000 to 15,000 distinct CDR3 sequences, 55% to 65% of them seen only once. V gave up 2 bases and J gave up 5 bases, with 10 bases separating them. The CDR3 loop spans 13 amino acids. Germline assignment: CDR1 GTSNPN and CDR2 SVGIG (reference sequence). These data are taken from a study of vaccination and CD4 T cells after COVID-19. Looking at the study overall: Six men and four women formed the convalescents, two being Hispanic. Stimuli were overlapping spike peptide pools of SARS-CoV-2 and three common cold coronaviruses (HCoV-NL63, HCoV-OC43, HCoV-229E).

As to treatment: roughly 11-day PBMC culture with coronavirus spike peptide pools or control peptides (ViraFEST assay). Antigen-specific T cell expansion with peptide pools preceded TCR sequencing in the ViraFEST approach. The V gene is TRBV30, the J gene TRBJ1-5; no firm D call. This sequence originates from a human donor who had recovered from COVID-19. Source material: CD4+ T cells from blood, cultured in vitro. The CDR3 DNA follows: TGTGCCTGGAGTTCGGGGAGGGATCAGCCCCAGCATTTT. This gives the protein CAWSSGRDQPQHF.